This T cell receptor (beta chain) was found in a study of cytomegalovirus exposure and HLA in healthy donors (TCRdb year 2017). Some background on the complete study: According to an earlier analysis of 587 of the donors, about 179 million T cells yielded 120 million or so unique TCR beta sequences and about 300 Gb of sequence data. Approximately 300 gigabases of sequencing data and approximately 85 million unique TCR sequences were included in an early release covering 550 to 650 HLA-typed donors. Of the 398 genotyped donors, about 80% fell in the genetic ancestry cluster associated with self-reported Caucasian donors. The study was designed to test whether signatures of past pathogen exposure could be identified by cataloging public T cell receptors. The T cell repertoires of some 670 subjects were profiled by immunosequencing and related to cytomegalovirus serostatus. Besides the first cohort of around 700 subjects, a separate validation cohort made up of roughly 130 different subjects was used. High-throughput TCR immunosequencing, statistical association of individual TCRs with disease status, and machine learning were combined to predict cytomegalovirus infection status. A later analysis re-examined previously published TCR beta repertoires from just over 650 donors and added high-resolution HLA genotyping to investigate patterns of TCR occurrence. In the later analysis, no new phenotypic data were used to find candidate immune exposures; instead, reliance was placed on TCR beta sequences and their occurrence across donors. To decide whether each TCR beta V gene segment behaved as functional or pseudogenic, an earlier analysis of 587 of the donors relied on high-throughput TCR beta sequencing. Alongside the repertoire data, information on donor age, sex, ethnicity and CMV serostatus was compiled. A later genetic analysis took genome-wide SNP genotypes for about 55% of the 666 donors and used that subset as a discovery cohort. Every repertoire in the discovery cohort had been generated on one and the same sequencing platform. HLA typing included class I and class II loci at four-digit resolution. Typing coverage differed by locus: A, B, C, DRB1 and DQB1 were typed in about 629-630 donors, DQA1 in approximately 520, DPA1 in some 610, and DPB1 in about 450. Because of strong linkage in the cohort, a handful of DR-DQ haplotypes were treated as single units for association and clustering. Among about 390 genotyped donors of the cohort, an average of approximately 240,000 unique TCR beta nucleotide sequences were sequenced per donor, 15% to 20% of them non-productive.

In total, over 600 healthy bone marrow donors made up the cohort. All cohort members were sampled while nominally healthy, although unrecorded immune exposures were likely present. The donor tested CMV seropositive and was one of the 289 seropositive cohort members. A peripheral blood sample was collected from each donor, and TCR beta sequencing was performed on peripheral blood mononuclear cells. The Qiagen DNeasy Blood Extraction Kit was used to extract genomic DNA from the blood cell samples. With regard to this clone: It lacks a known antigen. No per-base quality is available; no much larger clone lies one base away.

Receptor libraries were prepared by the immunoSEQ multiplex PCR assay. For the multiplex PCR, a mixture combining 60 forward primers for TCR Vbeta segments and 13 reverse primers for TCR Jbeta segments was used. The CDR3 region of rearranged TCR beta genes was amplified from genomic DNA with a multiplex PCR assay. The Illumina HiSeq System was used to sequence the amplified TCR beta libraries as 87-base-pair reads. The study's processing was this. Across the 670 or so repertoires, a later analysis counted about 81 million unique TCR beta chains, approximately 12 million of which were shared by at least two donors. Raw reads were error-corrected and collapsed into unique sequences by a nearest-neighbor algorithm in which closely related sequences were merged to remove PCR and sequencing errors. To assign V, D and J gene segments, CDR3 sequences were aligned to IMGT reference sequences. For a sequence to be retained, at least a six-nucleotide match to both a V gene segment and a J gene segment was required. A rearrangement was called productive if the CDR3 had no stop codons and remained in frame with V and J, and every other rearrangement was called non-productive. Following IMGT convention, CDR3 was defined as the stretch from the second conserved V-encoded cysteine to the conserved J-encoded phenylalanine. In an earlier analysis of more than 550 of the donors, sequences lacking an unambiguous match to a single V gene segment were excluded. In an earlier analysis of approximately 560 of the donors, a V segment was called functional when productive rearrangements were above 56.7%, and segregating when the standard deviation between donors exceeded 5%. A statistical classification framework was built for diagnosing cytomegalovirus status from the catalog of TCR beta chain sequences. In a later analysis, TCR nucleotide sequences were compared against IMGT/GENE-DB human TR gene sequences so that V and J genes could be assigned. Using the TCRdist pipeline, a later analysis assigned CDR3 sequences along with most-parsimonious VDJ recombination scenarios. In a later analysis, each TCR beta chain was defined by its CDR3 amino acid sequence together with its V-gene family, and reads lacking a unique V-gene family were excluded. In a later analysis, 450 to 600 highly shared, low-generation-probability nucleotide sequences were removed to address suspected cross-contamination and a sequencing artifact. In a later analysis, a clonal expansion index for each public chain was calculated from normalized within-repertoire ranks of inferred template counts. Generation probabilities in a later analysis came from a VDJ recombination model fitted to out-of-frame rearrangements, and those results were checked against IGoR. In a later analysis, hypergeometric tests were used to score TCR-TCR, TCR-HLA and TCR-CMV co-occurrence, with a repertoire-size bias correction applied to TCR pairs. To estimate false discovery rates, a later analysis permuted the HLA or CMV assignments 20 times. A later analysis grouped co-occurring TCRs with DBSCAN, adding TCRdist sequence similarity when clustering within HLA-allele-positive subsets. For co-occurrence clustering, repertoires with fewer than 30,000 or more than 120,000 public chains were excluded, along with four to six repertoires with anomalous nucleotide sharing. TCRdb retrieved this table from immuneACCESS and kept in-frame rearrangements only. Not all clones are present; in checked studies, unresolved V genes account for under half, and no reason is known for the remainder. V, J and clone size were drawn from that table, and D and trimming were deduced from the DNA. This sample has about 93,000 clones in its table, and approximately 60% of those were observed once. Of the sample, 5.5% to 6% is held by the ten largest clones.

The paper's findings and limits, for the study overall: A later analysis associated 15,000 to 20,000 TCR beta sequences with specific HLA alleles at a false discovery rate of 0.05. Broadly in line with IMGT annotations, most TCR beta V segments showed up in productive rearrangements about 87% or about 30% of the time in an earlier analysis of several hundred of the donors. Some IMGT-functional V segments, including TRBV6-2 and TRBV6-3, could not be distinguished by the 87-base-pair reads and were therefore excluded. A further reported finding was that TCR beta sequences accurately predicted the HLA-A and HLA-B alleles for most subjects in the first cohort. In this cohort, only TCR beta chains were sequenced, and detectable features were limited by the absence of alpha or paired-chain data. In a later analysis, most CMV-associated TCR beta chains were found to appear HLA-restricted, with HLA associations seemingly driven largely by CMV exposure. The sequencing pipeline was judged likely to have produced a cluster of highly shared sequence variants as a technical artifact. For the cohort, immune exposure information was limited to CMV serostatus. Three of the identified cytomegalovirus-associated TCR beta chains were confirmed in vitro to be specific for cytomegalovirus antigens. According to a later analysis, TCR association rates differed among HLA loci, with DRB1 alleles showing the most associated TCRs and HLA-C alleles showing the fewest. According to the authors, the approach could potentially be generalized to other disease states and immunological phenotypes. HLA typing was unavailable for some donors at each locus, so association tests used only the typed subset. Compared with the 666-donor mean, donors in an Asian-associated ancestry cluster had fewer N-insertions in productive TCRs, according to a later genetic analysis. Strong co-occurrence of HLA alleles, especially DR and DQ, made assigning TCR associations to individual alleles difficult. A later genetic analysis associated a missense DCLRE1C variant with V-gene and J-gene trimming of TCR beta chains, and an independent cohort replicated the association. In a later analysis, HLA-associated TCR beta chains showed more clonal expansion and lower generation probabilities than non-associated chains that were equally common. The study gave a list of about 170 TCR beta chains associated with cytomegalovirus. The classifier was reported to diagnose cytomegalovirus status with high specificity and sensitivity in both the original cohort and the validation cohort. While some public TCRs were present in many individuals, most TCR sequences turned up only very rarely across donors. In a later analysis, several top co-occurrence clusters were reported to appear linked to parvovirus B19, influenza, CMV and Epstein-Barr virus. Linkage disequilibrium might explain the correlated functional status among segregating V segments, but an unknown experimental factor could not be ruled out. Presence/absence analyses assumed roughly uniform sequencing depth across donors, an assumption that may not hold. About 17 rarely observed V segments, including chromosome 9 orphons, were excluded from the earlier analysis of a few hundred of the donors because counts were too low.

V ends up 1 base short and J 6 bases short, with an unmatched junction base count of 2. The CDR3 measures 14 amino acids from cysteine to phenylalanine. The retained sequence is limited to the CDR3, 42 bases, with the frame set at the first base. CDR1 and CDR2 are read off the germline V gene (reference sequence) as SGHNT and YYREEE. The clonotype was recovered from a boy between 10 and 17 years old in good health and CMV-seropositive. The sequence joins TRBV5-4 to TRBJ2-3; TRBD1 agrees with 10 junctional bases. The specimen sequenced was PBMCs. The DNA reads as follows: TGTGCCAGCAGCTTGAGACAGGGGGCGGATACGCAGTATTTT. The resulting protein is CASSLRQGADTQYF.